This T cell receptor (beta chain) was recovered during a study of CXCR3-negative and CXCR3-positive naive CD8 T cells. The sorter processed each CD8+ T cell subset in triplicate at some 330,000 cells apiece. Comment on this clonotype: Its antigen is unknown.

TRB cDNA libraries were made by UMI-labeled 5' RACE. One entry per CDR3 protein, without DNA, is what TCRdb gives after re-calling the 5' RACE reads. Its table lists 100,000 to 150,000 distinct CDR3 sequences. The CDR3 consists of 16 residues. In germline, CDR1 is SEHNR, CDR2 FQNEAQ (reference sequence). Study conclusions and caveats: CXCR3-positive naive cells had TRB CDR3s that were more hydrophobic than CXCR3-negative naive cells had. High diversity, comparable across both naive subsets, contrasted with much lower diversity in memory CD8+ cells. It was found that naive subsets had comparable surface CD5, and TCR strength was inferred from TRB CDR3 properties.

The sample consisted of naive CXCR3- CD8+ T cells from blood. As to subset: CD45RO-CCR7+CD27+CD95- naive CD8+ T cells lacking CXCR3 (TNR3-). The rearrangement joins TRBV7-9 to TRBJ2-3; TCRdb's D gene call, TRBD2, goes unchecked for lack of DNA. This TCR was recovered from a human donor in good health. Some clones in this sample may be carry-over from other donors' samples. The CDR3 reads CASSPGLAGLADTQYF.